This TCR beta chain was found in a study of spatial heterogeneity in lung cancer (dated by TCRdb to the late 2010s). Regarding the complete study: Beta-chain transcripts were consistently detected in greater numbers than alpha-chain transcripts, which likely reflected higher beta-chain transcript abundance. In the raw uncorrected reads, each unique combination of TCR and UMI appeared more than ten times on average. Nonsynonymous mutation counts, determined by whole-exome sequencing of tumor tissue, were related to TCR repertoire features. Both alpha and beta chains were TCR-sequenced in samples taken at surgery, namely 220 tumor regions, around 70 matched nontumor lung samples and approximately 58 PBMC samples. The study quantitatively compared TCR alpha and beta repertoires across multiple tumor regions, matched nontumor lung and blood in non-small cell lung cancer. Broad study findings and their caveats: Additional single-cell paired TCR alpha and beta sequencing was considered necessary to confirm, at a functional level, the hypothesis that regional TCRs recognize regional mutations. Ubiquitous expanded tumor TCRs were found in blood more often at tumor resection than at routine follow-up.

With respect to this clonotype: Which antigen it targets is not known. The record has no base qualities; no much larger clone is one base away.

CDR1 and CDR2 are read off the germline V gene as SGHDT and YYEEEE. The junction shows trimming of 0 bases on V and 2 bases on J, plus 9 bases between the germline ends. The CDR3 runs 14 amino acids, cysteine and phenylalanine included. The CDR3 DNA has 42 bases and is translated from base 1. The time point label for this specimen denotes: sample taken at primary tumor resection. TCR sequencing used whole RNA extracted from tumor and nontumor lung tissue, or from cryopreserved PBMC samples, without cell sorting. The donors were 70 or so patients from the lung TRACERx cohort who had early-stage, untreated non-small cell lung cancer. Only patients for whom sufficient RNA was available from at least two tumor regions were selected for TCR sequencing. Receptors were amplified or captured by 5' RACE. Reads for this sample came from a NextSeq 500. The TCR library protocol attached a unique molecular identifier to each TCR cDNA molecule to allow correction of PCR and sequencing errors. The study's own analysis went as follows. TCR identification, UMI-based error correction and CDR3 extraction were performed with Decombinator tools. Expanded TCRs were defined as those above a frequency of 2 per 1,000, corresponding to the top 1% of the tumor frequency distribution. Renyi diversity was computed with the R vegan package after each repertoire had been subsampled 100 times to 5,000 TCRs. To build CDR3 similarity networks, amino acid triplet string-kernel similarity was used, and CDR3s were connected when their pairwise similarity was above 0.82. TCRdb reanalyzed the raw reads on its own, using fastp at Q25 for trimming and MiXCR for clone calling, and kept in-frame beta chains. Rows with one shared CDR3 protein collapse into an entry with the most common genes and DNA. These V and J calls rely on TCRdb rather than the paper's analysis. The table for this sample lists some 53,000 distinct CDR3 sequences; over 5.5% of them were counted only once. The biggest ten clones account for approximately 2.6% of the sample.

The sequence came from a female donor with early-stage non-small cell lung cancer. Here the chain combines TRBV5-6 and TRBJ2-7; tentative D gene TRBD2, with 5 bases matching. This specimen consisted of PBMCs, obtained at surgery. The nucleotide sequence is TGTGCCAGCAGCTTGGCCGGAGGAACCTACGAGCAGTACTTC. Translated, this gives CASSLAGGTYEQYF.